A single sample gave rise to the 11 T cell receptor beta chains below, sequenced in a study of regulatory T cells in long-lasting Graves disease. Time point in this sample: newly diagnosed GD, antithyroid drugs for less than 3 months. RNA isolated from PBMCs was used to make the TCR library. Arm-PCR of CDR3 regions and iRepertoire HTBI primers were used to build TCR beta libraries. TCRdb independently ran MiXCR on the multiplex PCR reads; one entry per CDR3 protein. Of some 560,000 distinct CDR3 sequences listed, around 16% are singletons. The sample was also reused in another study, on T cells in Graves' hyperthyroidism and ophthalmopathy.

Material: peripheral blood mononuclear cells (PBMCs), obtained at new diagnosis, from a patient treated with antithyroid drugs. These TCRs come from a woman aged 35-60 years with Graves disease.

This clonotype was seen a few times. The rearrangement uses TRBV4-1 and TRBJ2-7, with 7 bases fitting TRBD1. With V trimmed by 4 bases and J by 4 bases, 13 bases remained unmatched. The CDR3 totals 16 residues. From germline, CDR1 is MGHRA and CDR2 YSYEKL. The chain's CDR3 is CASSPKDRQGGYEQYF. CDR3 nucleotide sequence: TGCGCCAGCAGCCCGAAGGACAGACAGGGTGGGTACGAGCAGTACTTC.

A remark on this clonotype: A read error is possible here, since a much larger clone lies one base away. The chain has TRBV7-8 and TRBJ1-1; D is undetermined. The germline CDR1 and CDR2 sequences are SGHVS and FQNEAQ. The CDR3 covers 16 residues. The DNA of the CDR3 is TGTGCCAGCAGCTTAGGGAGGGAATATATGAACACTGAAGTTTTCTTT. Amino acids: CASSLGREYMNTEVFF.

The table lists this clonotype with many counts. The chain recombines TRBV7-9 with TRBJ1-6, with 8 bases aligning to TRBD1. CDR1 is SEHNR and CDR2 is FQNEAQ in the germline V gene (reference sequence). The CDR3 is 14 amino acids. The J segment lost 14 bases and the V segment lost 1 base, leaving 7 bases of the junction unmatched. CDR3 nucleotides: TGTGCCAGCAGCTTAGGGACAGGGAGTAGGGCCCTCCACTTT. Translating gives CASSLGTGSRALHF.

The sample holds many counts of this clonotype. This rearrangement joins TRBV20-1 to TRBJ2-2; 8 nucleotides match TRBD1. This CDR3 contains 14 residues. Germline trimming cut 6 bases from V and 3 bases from J; bases unmatched to any gene: 6. Germline-derived CDR1 and CDR2 are DFQATT and SNEGSKA (reference sequence). The CDR3: CSAARTGYTGELFF. The CDR3 DNA reads TGCAGTGCGGCAAGGACAGGGTACACCGGGGAGCTGTTTTTT.

The chain couples TRBV6-2 or TRBV6-3 to TRBJ2-1, with 7 bases that match TRBD2. In germline, CDR1 is MNHEY, CDR2 SVGEGT. V shed 1 base and J 0 bases; nucleotides not matched to a gene: 15. This CDR3 has 20 residues. The CDR3: CASSYLSFGGGFPSYNEQFF. For the CDR3, the DNA is TGTGCCAGCAGTTACTTGTCTTTTGGCGGGGGTTTTCCCTCCTACAATGAGCAGTTCTTC.

The rearrangement links TRBV7-8 to TRBJ2-5; 7 nucleotides agree with TRBD2. V was pared by 1 base and J by 5 bases, with 16 bases of the junction left unmatched. This CDR3 comprises 18 residues. Germline V gene sequence: CDR1 SGHVS, CDR2 FQNEAQ. CDR3 DNA sequence: TGTGCCAGCAGCTTAGTCGGGGGAGGGCCAAGCCCGTTGGAGACCCAGTACTTC. This sequence encodes CASSLVGGGPSPLETQYF.

CDR3 DNA: TGTGCCAGCAGCCAAGCGGGGACAGGGCTGGCTGAAGCTTTCTTT. It translates to CASSQAGTGLAEAFF. The V and J genes are TRBV4-2 and TRBJ1-1; the match to TRBD1 covers 9 bases. Germline V gives CDR1 LGHNA, CDR2 YNFKEQ. The V and J ends lost 1 base and 6 bases, in that order; junction bases with no gene match: 6. The CDR3 is 15 amino acids.

This clonotype showed up many times. V gene TRBV2 combines with J gene TRBJ2-5; D possibly corresponds to TRBD1 (5 bases). The germline CDR1 and CDR2 sequences are SNHLY and FYNNEI. This CDR3 has 14 amino acids. Deletions cut 6 bases from V and 1 base from J, with 12 bases between. The CDR3 nucleotides are TGTGCCAGCAGCCCGAGGCAGGGCCAAGAGACCCAGTACTTC. Protein sequence: CASSPRQGQETQYF. Supplemented by reference TRBV2 and TRBJ2-5, the full variable domain reads EPEVTQTPSHQVTQMGQEVILRCVPISNHLYFYWYRQILGQKVEFLVSFYNNEISEKSEIFDDQFSVERPDGSNFTLKIRSTKLEDSAMYFCASSPRQGQETQYFGPGTRLLVL.

The table lists this clonotype with many counts. The chain couples TRBV5-1 to TRBJ2-1; 9 bases are a match to TRBD1. Germline CDR1 is SGHRS and CDR2 is YFSETQ. This CDR3 is 16 amino acids long. V lost 2 bases and J lost 4; bases outside the gene matches: 7. The CDR3 here is CASSLPGQGSYNEQFF. The CDR3 region has the DNA TGCGCCAGCAGCTTACCGGGACAGGGTTCATACAATGAGCAGTTCTTC.

This chain uses TRBV5-1 with TRBJ1-2, with D possibly TRBD1 on 6 matching bases. V was cut by 5 bases and J by 6 bases, with 11 bases left in between. CDR1 is SGHRS, CDR2 YFSETQ, per germline. The CDR3 totals 12 residues. CDR3 residues: CASSPRGDGYTF. CDR3 DNA sequence: TGCGCCAGCAGTCCTAGGGGGGATGGCTACACCTTC. The full variable domain, with the rest looked up from reference TRBV5-1 and TRBJ1-2, is KAGVTQTPRYLIKTRGQQVTLSCSPISGHRSVSWYQQTPGQGLQFLFEYFSETQRNKGNFPGRFSGRQFSNSRSEMNVSTLELGDSALYLCASSPRGDGYTFGSGTRLTVV.

This clonotype was detected only a few times. The chain combines TRBV10-3 with TRBJ1-1; the match to TRBD1 covers 8 bases. This CDR3 is 16 amino acids long. V lost 2 bases and J lost 3; bases outside the gene matches: 8. Germline loops: CDR1 ENHRY, CDR2 SYGVKD. CDR3 residues: CAISEKPQGGYTEAFF. In DNA, the CDR3 is TGTGCCATCAGTGAGAAACCACAGGGGGGCTACACTGAAGCTTTCTTT.